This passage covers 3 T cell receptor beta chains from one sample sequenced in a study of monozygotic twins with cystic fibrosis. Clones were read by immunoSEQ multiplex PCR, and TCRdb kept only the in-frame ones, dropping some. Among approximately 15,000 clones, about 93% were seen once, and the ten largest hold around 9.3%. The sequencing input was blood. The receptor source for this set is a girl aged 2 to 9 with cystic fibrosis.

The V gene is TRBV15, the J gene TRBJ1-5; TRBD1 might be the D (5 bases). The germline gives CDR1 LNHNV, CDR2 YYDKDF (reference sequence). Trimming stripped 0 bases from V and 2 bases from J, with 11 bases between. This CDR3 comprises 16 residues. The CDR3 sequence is CATSRDDSEGNQPQHF. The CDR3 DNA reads TGTGCCACCAGCAGAGACGACAGCGAGGGCAATCAGCCCCAGCATTTT.

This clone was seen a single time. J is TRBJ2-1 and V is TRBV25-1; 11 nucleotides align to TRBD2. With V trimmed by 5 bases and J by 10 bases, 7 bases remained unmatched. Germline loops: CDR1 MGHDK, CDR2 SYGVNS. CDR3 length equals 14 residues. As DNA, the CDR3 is TGTGCCAGCAGTTTAGCGGGAGGGGGAGGCGAGCAGTTCTTC. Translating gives CASSLAGGGGEQFF.

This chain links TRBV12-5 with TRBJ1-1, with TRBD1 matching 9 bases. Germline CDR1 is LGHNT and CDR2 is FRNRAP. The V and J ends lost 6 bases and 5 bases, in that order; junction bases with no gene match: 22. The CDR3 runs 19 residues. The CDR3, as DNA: TGTGCTAGTGGCTCCATTCCTTGGACAGGGGCCCATTTTGGGACTGAAGCTTTCTTT. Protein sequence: CASGSIPWTGAHFGTEAFF.